These 9 T cell receptor beta chains originate from one sample sequenced in a study of somatic mutations in cytotoxic T cells in rheumatoid arthritis. Sequencing was performed with immunoSEQ multiplex PCR; in TCRdb, only in-frame clones are kept and a portion is missing. In the table there are roughly 30,000 clones, more than 75% of which are singletons. Source material: CD8+ T cells sorted from blood. The receptors shown here come from an adult with rheumatoid arthritis.

The chain employs TRBV19 and TRBJ2-1; TRBD2 might be the D (5 bases). Germline V gene sequence: CDR1 LNHDA, CDR2 SQIVND (reference sequence). This CDR3 is built from 12 residues. V dropped 6 bases and J dropped 6 bases, with 9 bases sitting between them. DNA of the CDR3: TGTGCCAGTAGCGCAACTAGCAATGAGCAGTTCTTC. Encoded protein: CASSATSNEQFF.

The rearrangement joins TRBV2 to TRBJ2-7; 7 bases map to TRBD2. In germline, CDR1 is SNHLY, CDR2 FYNNEI. CDR3 length: 12 amino acids. Unmatched junction bases numbered 7, after V lost 4 bases and J lost 10 bases. DNA of the CDR3: TGTGCCAGCAGTGGTCCCCTAGCGGTCCAGTACTTC. Its protein product is CASSGPLAVQYF.

This clone was seen just once. This chain joins TRBV27 and TRBJ1-2, with unresolved D. The CDR3 sequence is 15 residues long. Per the germline V gene, CDR1 is MNHEY and CDR2 is SMNVEV (reference sequence). The V and J ends lost 6 bases and 0 bases respectively, with 14 bases between them. CDR3 protein: CASSLFSGSNYGYTF. CDR3 sequence (DNA): TGTGCCAGCAGCCTATTCAGTGGTTCTAACTATGGCTACACCTTC.

The chain employs TRBV13 and TRBJ2-1; D is possibly TRBD2 (5 bases). Trimming cost V 2 bases and J 6 bases, with 14 bases left between them. The CDR3 covers 15 residues. Germline V gives CDR1 PRHDT, CDR2 FYEKMQ (reference sequence). The CDR3 DNA follows: TGTGCCAGCAGCTTACTTGGGCCCGAGGGCAATGAGCAGTTCTTC. Protein: CASSLLGPEGNEQFF.

This rearrangement joins TRBV5-5 to TRBJ1-1; D remains ambiguous. V dropped 3 bases and J dropped 4 bases, with 22 bases sitting between them. The CDR3 runs to 17 residues. From germline, CDR1 is SGHKS and CDR2 YYEKEE (reference sequence). The CDR3 DNA reads as TGTGCCAGCAGCTGGGAGGGCACCGGGGTGTTCGGCACTGAAGCTTTCTTT. Encoded protein: CASSWEGTGVFGTEAFF.

J is TRBJ2-1 and V is TRBV6-6; the D is unclear. In germline, CDR1 is MNHNY, CDR2 SVGAGI (reference sequence). This CDR3 contains 14 residues. Trimming left V 4 bases short and J 1 base short, with 8 bases between. The CDR3 is CASSFSPSYNEQFF. For the CDR3, the DNA is TGTGCCAGCAGTTTTAGCCCTTCCTACAATGAGCAGTTCTTC.

The chain couples TRBV9 to TRBJ1-5; D perhaps matches TRBD1 (5 bases). This CDR3 contains 15 residues. Germline lookup yields CDR1 SGDLS and CDR2 YYNGEE. V lost 4 bases and J 5 bases, leaving 16 bases between the germline ends. For the CDR3, the DNA is TGTGCCAGCAGCACAGAAGGCAGGGTCGATCAGCCCCAGCATTTT. Encoded protein: CASSTEGRVDQPQHF.

The chain employs TRBV5-8 and TRBJ1-5; D remains unclear. Looked up from germline, CDR1 is SGHTS and CDR2 is YDEGEE. This CDR3 has 12 residues. V was pared by 5 bases and J by 1 base, with 4 bases between. CDR3 residues: CASRLSNQPQHF. CDR3 DNA sequence: TGTGCCAGCAGATTGAGCAATCAGCCCCAGCATTTT.

This sequence joins TRBV5-8 and TRBJ1-1, with unresolved D. The CDR3 contains 18 residues. Per the germline V gene, CDR1 is SGHTS and CDR2 is YDEGEE. V dropped 0 bases and J dropped 0 bases, with 18 bases sitting between them. The CDR3 sequence: CASSLGSAGLGMNTEAFF. CDR3 DNA: TGTGCCAGCAGCTTGGGGTCAGCAGGACTAGGAATGAACACTGAAGCTTTCTTT.